This T cell receptor (beta chain) was profiled in a study of blood T cell repertoires in COVID-19. Turning to the study itself: Researchers got acute and convalescent COVID-19 samples from the United States, Italy and Spain.

The germline V gene encodes CDR1 LGHDT and CDR2 YNNKEL (reference sequence). CDR3 length: 15 residues. Unmatched junction bases numbered 8, after V lost 4 bases and J lost 10 bases. Repertoires were generated with immunoSEQ multiplex PCR, while TCRdb's copy carries only in-frame clones and drops some. The sample lists fewer than 250,000 clones; roughly 85% were seen once. This TCR derives from a woman aged 40 to 55 with active or convalescent COVID-19. The rearrangement joins TRBV3-1 (or the pseudogene TRBV3-2) to TRBJ1-6, with 9 bases identical to TRBD1. What was sequenced was peripheral blood. CDR3 residues: CASSPRGQGKSPLHF. The DNA for the CDR3 is TGTGCCAGCAGCCCCCGTGGACAGGGGAAATCACCCCTCCACTTT.